This is a list of T cell receptor beta chains from one sample in a study of blood T cell repertoires in COVID-19. This table comes from immunoSEQ multiplex PCR, and its TCRdb copy is limited to in-frame clones, with some not included. The repertoire consists of about 92,000 clones, with roughly nine tenths occurring once and the leading ten covering about 1.8%. The sequenced sample consisted of peripheral blood. The receptors come from a human donor with active COVID-19. The donor label of this sample is uncertain. The CDR3 runs from the conserved cysteine through the conserved F or W. The D gene is left open where the match is weak. Clone size is given for some rows only: seen once, a few or many times, or a class if the clone is expanded.

D | size | J | length | V | DNA | CDR3
TRBD2 | NA | TRBJ2-3 | 13 | TRBV12-3/TRBV12-4 | TGTGCCAGCAGTTTAACTAGCGTAGATACGCAGTATTTT | CASSLTSVDTQYF
TRBD1 | NA | TRBJ1-5 | 18 | TRBV9 | TGTGCCAGCAGCGTACCCCCGGATTCGACAGGGGGCAATCAGCCCCAGCATTTT | CASSVPPDSTGGNQPQHF
NA | NA | TRBJ1-6 | 19 | TRBV13 | TGTGCCAGCAGCTCAAACCCCCGCGAGGGAGTCCCCTATAATTCACCCCTCCACTTT | CASSSNPREGVPYNSPLHF
NA | NA | TRBJ1-2 | 13 | TRBV15 | TGTGCCACCAGCAGAGATCATGAGGGTGGCTACACCTTC | CATSRDHEGGYTF
TRBD2 | once | TRBJ2-1 | 20 | TRBV7-6 | TGTGCCAGCAGCGGGACTAGCGGGGGACCCCTATCGAGCTCCTACAATGAGCAGTTCTTC | CASSGTSGGPLSSSYNEQFF
TRBD1 | NA | TRBJ2-7 | 15 | TRBV5-1 | TGCGCCAGCAGATCGACAGGGGGCGCCGGGCCCGAGCAGTACTTC | CASRSTGGAGPEQYF
TRBD1 | NA | TRBJ1-2 | 16 | TRBV7-8 | TGTGCCAGCAGCTCATCGAAAACAGGGGGCAATTATGGCTACACCTTC | CASSSSKTGGNYGYTF
NA | few | TRBJ1-2 | 15 | TRBV15 | TGTGCCACCAGCAGCGATTTCAACAGGGCGGGTGGCTACACCTTC | CATSSDFNRAGGYTF
TRBD1 | NA | TRBJ2-7 | 13 | TRBV6-5 | TGTGCCAGCAGTTACTTAGGACAGGGACCCCAGTACTTC | CASSYLGQGPQYF
NA | NA | TRBJ1-4 | 15 | TRBV5-8 | TGTGCCAGCAGCACGCCGGGCCCAGATAGCGGAAAACTGTTTTTT | CASSTPGPDSGKLFF
NA | NA | TRBJ2-7 | 15 | TRBV18 | TGTGCCAGCTCACCAGCGGGACAGAGAACCTACGAGCAGTACTTC | CASSPAGQRTYEQYF
TRBD1 | NA | TRBJ1-2 | 16 | TRBV7-9 | TGTGCCAGCAGCTTAGGGATACAGGGGGCAGTCTATGGCTACACCTTC | CASSLGIQGAVYGYTF
TRBD1 | NA | TRBJ2-7 | 17 | TRBV7-6 | TGTGCCAGCAGCCCAACGGCCCCGGGACAGGGTCGAGGGGAGCAGTACTTC | CASSPTAPGQGRGEQYF
NA | NA | TRBJ2-7 | 14 | TRBV2 | TGTGCCAGCATTTTCTTAGCAAACTCCTACGAGCAGTACTTC | CASIFLANSYEQYF
NA | NA | TRBJ2-6 | 18 | TRBV3-1/TRBV3-2 | TGTGCCAGCAGCCGCTCCAGAATCTCCCCATCTGGGGCCAACGTCCTGACTTTC | CASSRSRISPSGANVLTF
TRBD1 | NA | TRBJ1-1 | 18 | TRBV14 | TGTGCCAGCAGCCAAGTAACAGGGGATCTTTTGAGGAACACTGAAGCTTTCTTT | CASSQVTGDLLRNTEAFF
NA | NA | TRBJ2-2 | 15 | TRBV19 | TGTGCCAGTAGTATGGGCCGGACGAACACCGGGGAGCTGTTTTTT | CASSMGRTNTGELFF
NA | NA | TRBJ1-1 | 13 | TRBV4-3 | TGCGCCAGCAGCCAAGATCGGGGGGCTGAAGCTTTCTTT | CASSQDRGAEAFF
NA | NA | TRBJ1-6 | 13 | TRBV6-5 | TGTGCCACCCAACAGGGAGGGGATTCACCCCTCCACTTT | CATQQGGDSPLHF
NA | NA | TRBJ2-2 | 15 | TRBV7-8 | TGTGCCAGCAGCCATAGACAGGGAGGCACCGGGGAGCTGTTTTTT | CASSHRQGGTGELFF
NA | once | TRBJ2-3 | 20 | TRBV7-8 | TGTGCCAGCAGCCTCGATCTGGGACTTGCTCTTGATGGGAGCACAGATACGCAGTATTTT | CASSLDLGLALDGSTDTQYF
NA | once | TRBJ1-3 | 18 | TRBV9 | TGTGCCAGCAGCGTAGTTCGGCCCCAAACAGGGTCTGGAAACACCATATATTTT | CASSVVRPQTGSGNTIYF
TRBD2 | NA | TRBJ2-1 | 16 | TRBV27 | TGTGCCAGCAGTTTATCGTTAGCGGGGACTTACAATGAGCAGTTCTTC | CASSLSLAGTYNEQFF
NA | once | TRBJ2-1 | 18 | TRBV12-5 | TGTGCTAGTGGTTTTCGTATCAACCCAAGTAGCTCCTACAATGAGCAGTTCTTC | CASGFRINPSSSYNEQFF
TRBD2 | few | TRBJ2-7 | 15 | TRBV28 | TGTGCCAGCACCGGGGGGGGCCAGGTTATACGGGAGCAGTACTTC | CASTGGGQVIREQYF